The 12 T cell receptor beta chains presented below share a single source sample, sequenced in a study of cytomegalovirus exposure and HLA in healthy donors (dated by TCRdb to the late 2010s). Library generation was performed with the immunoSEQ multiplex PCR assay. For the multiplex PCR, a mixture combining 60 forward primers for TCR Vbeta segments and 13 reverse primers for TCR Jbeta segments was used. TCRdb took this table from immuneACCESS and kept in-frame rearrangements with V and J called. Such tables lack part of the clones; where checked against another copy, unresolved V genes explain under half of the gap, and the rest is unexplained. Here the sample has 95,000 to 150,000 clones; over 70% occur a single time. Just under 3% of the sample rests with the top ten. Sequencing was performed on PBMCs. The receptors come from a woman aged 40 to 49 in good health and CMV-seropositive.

This chain's CDR3 is CASSLGQGYTGELFF. DNA for the CDR3: TGTGCCAGCAGCTTAGGGCAGGGATACACCGGGGAGCTGTTTTTT. This chain joins TRBV7-2 and TRBJ2-2; D might be TRBD1 (5 bases). Trimming removed 1 base at V and 3 bases at J, with 9 bases between. The CDR3 totals 15 residues. Per germline, CDR1 SGHTA and CDR2 FQGNSA.

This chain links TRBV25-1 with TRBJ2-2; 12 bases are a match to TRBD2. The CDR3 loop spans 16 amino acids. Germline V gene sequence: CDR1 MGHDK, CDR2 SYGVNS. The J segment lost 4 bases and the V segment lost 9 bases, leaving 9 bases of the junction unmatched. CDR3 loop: CASQQTSGSFTGELFF. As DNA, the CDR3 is TGTGCCAGTCAGCAGACTAGCGGGAGCTTCACCGGGGAGCTGTTTTTT. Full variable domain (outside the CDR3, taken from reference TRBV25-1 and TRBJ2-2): EADIYQTPRYLVIGTGKKITLECSQTMGHDKMYWYQQDPGMELHLIHYSYGVNSTEKGDLSSESTVSRIRTEHFPLTLESARPSHTSQYLCASQQTSGSFTGELFFGEGSRLTVL.

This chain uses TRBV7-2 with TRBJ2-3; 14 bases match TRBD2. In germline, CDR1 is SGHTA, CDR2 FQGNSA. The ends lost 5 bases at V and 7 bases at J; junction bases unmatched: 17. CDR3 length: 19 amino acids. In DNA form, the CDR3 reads TGTGCCAGCAGCCGTCTGCTCGCACCAGGACTAGCGGGAGGACATACGCAGTATTTT. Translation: CASSRLLAPGLAGGHTQYF.

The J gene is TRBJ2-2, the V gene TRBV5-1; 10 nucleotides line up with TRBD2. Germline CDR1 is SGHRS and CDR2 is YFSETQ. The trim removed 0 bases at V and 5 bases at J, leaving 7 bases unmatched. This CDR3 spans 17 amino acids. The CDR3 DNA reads TGCGCCAGCAGCTTGGGGCTAGCGGGAGAATCTACCGGGGAGCTGTTTTTT. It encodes CASSLGLAGESTGELFF.

The CDR3 DNA is TGTGCCAGCAGTTACTCGCGCAACGGAGACTATGGCTACACCTTC. Its protein product is CASSYSRNGDYGYTF. The J gene is TRBJ1-2, the V gene TRBV6-5; D remains unclear. V was cut by 0 bases and J by 3 bases, with 11 bases left in between. The germline V gene has CDR1 MNHEY and CDR2 SVGAGI. The CDR3 sequence is 15 residues long.

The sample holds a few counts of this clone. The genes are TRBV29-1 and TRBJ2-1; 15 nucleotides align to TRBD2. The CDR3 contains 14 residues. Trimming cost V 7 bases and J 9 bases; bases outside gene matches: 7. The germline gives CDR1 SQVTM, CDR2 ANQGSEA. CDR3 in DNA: TGCAGCGCCCCGGGACTAGCGGGAGGTTCTGAGCAGTTCTTC. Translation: CSAPGLAGGSEQFF.

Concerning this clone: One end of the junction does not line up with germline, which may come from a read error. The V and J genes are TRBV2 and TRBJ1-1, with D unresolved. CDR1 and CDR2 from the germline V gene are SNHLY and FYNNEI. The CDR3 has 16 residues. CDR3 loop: CASREADGRMNTEAFF. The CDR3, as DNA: TGTGCCAGCAGGGAAGCCGACGGGAGGATGAACACTGAAGCTTTCTTT.

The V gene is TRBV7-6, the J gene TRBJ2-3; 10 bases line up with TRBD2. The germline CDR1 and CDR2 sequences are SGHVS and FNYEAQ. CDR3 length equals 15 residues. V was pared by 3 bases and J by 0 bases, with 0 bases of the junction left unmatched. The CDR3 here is CASSLTSGSTDTQYF. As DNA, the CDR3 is TGTGCCAGCAGCTTGACTAGCGGGAGCACAGATACGCAGTATTTT.

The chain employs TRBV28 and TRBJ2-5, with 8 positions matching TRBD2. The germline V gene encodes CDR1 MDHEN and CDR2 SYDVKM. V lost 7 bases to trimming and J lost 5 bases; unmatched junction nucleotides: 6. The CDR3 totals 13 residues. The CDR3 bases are TGTGCCAGCACCAGCGGGAGTATCGAGACCCAGTACTTC. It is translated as CASTSGSIETQYF.

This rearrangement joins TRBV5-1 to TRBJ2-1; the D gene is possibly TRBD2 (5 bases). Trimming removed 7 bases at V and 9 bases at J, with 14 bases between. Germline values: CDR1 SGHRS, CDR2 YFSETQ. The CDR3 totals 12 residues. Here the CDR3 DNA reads TGCGCCAGCCACGTCCCCAGCGGTGAGCAGTTCTTC. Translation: CASHVPSGEQFF.

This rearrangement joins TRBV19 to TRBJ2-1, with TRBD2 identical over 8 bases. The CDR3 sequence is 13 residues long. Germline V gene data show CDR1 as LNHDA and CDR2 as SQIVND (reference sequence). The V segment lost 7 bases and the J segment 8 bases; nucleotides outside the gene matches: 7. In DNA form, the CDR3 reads TGTGCCAGTACCGGGGGGGCACTCGATGAGCAGTTCTTC. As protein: CASTGGALDEQFF. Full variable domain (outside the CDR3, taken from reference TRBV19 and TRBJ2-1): DGGITQSPKYLFRKEGQNVTLSCEQNLNHDAMYWYRQDPGQGLRLIYYSQIVNDFQKGDIAEGYSVSREKKESFPLTVTSAQKNPTAFYLCASTGGALDEQFFGPGTRLTVL.

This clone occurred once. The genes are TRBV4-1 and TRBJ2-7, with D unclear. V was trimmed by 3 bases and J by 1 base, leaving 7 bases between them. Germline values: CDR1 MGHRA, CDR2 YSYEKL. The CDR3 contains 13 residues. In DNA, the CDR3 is TGCGCCAGCAGCCAGTCAGGATCCTACGAGCAGTACTTC. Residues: CASSQSGSYEQYF.